Below are 2 T cell receptor beta chains sequenced from a single sample in a study of vaccination and CD4 T cells after COVID-19 (dated by TCRdb to between 2021 and 2024). The method was PCR. The instrument given in TCRdb is Illumina iSeq 100. DNA from cultured CD4+ T cells underwent TCR sequencing with the Oncomine TCR Beta short-read assay at the Johns Hopkins FTIC core. Using fastp trimming at Q25 and MiXCR clonotype assembly, TCRdb reanalyzed the public sequencing data and kept in-frame beta chains. Every CDR3 protein is listed once, alongside the most common genes and DNA of its rows. The sample has 16,000 or so distinct CDR3 sequences on record, about 52% of them singletons. The ten largest clones capture around 3.5% of the sample. Their target antigens are unknown. What the treatment or condition label conveys for this sample: approximately 10-day PBMC culture with coronavirus spike peptide pools or control peptides (ViraFEST assay).

Specimen: CD4+ T cells from blood, cultured in vitro, collected before SARS-CoV-2 vaccination. The receptors stem from a human donor who had recovered from COVID-19.

The rearrangement uses TRBV6-5 and TRBJ1-2, with a tentative D call TRBD1 (6 bases). The CDR3 is made up of 18 amino acids. From germline, CDR1 is MNHEY and CDR2 SVGAGI. Trimming cost V 2 bases and J 0 bases, with 19 bases left between them. This chain's CDR3 is CASSYRPEGGRSNYGYTF. The CDR3 DNA reads as TGTGCCAGCAGTTACAGGCCGGAGGGGGGTCGATCTAACTATGGCTACACCTTC.

The V and J genes are TRBV6-2 or TRBV6-3 and TRBJ1-2; D remains unclear. The V end lost 0 bases, the J end lost 2 bases, and 7 bases lay between the germline ends. CDR3 length equals 14 residues. In germline, CDR1 is MNHEY, CDR2 SVGEGT. CDR3 sequence: CASSYSGRNYGYTF. In DNA, the CDR3 is TGTGCCAGCAGTTACTCGGGCAGGAACTATGGCTACACCTTC.